The 23 T cell receptor beta chains listed next were all sequenced from one sample in a study of blood T cell repertoires in COVID-19. Libraries were prepared by immunoSEQ multiplex PCR; TCRdb keeps only in-frame clonotypes and omits some of them. The data contain under 100,000 clones, approximately 91% of them singletons. Material: peripheral blood. Receptor source: a man aged 55-75 years with COVID-19, enrolled during active disease.

J is TRBJ1-5 and V is TRBV19, with 7 bases fitting TRBD1. The CDR3 consists of 14 residues. Germline V gene data show CDR1 as LNHDA and CDR2 as SQIVND (reference sequence). The ends lost 5 bases at V and 6 bases at J; junction bases unmatched: 7. The CDR3 protein is CASSPRQGLQPQHF. The CDR3, as DNA: TGTGCCAGTAGTCCCCGACAGGGTCTTCAGCCCCAGCATTTT.

This chain joins TRBV27 and TRBJ2-7, with 10 positions matching TRBD2. The germline V gene has CDR1 MNHEY and CDR2 SMNVEV (reference sequence). The ends lost 6 bases at V and 0 bases at J; junction bases unmatched: 5. The CDR3 contains 15 residues. CDR3 DNA sequence: TGTGCCAGCAGATTTAGCGGGAGGACCTCCTACGAGCAGTACTTC. Residues: CASRFSGRTSYEQYF.

The V and J genes are TRBV10-3 and TRBJ1-1; a weak D match, TRBD1 (6 bases). V gave up 3 bases and J gave up 3 bases, with 11 bases separating them. This CDR3 region has 14 residues. Germline V CDR1 and CDR2: ENHRY, SYGVKD. The CDR3 DNA sequence: TGTGCCATCAGTGACAGGGGAGGGGACACTGAAGCTTTCTTT. This encodes CAISDRGGDTEAFF.

CDR3 protein: CASSLDSHSTEAFF. The CDR3, as DNA: TGTGCCAGCAGTCTAGACAGCCACAGCACTGAAGCTTTCTTT. The chain joins TRBV28 to TRBJ1-1; D perhaps matches TRBD1 (5 bases). V lost 5 bases and J lost 4, with 14 bases in between. Germline V gene sequence: CDR1 MDHEN, CDR2 SYDVKM. The CDR3 consists of 14 residues.

This clone has more than one count but fewer than ten. The rearrangement links TRBV3-1 (or the pseudogene TRBV3-2) to TRBJ2-1; 14 bases fit TRBD2. Germline CDR1 reads LGHDT; CDR2 reads YNNKEL (reference sequence). The CDR3 loop spans 15 amino acids. Losses at the gene ends were 4 bases for V and 8 bases for J; bases not matched to a gene: 4. The CDR3 DNA is TGTGCCAGCAGCCCTGGACTAGCGGGAGGTCATGAGCAGTTCTTC. It encodes CASSPGLAGGHEQFF.

The sample holds one count of this clone. The genes are TRBV7-9 and TRBJ2-7; 8 bases map to TRBD1. CDR3 length: 12 residues. Germline lookup yields CDR1 SEHNR and CDR2 FQNEAQ (reference sequence). Germline trimming cut 4 bases from V and 8 bases from J; bases unmatched to any gene: 4. The CDR3 DNA sequence: TGTGCCAGCAGCTACGACAGGGGCCAGCAGTACTTC. Translating gives CASSYDRGQQYF.

The CDR3 spells CASSLYRGGQPQHF. CDR3 DNA sequence: TGTGCCAGCAGTTTATATAGGGGAGGTCAGCCCCAGCATTTT. This chain links TRBV28 with TRBJ1-5; TRBD1 might be the D (5 bases). V was cut by 1 base and J by 6 bases, with 10 bases left in between. The CDR3 is 14 residues long. Germline-derived CDR1 and CDR2 are MDHEN and SYDVKM.

The rearrangement uses TRBV7-8 and TRBJ1-2, with D maybe TRBD1 (5 bases). Trimming stripped 4 bases from V and 2 bases from J, with 14 bases between. Looked up from germline, CDR1 is SGHVS and CDR2 is FQNEAQ. The CDR3 is 15 amino acids. As DNA, the CDR3 is TGTGCCAGCAGCTCCCGACCCAGGGAAAACTATGGCTACACCTTC. Protein sequence: CASSSRPRENYGYTF.

The J gene is TRBJ2-7, the V gene TRBV10-3; TRBD1 is a possible D gene (6 bases). The CDR3 sequence is 16 residues long. V gave up 0 bases and J gave up 3 bases, with 15 bases separating them. Germline V lookup: CDR1 ENHRY, CDR2 SYGVKD. This CDR3 is CAISESGDRYHYEQYF. CDR3 sequence (DNA): TGTGCCATCAGTGAGTCGGGTGACAGGTACCACTACGAGCAGTACTTC.

A remark on this clone: Other DNA sequences within the sample encode an identical CDR3. The CDR3: CASSVGANTGELFF. The DNA for the CDR3 is TGTGCCAGCAGCGTTGGAGCAAACACCGGGGAGCTGTTTTTT. The genes are TRBV9 and TRBJ2-2; D uncertain. The CDR3 has 14 amino acids. Germline-derived CDR1 and CDR2 are SGDLS and YYNGEE. Trimming stripped 2 bases from V and 2 bases from J, with 7 bases between.

The chain recombines TRBV15 with TRBJ1-4, with D perhaps TRBD1 (5 bases). V was shortened by 0 bases and J by 16 bases, with 18 bases between the two germline ends. CDR1 and CDR2 (germline): LNHNV, YYDKDF (reference sequence). The CDR3 extends over 14 amino acids. The CDR3 spells CATSRDSGGERPFF. CDR3 nucleotide sequence: TGTGCCACCAGCAGAGATTCGGGAGGGGAACGGCCGTTTTTT.

The chain links TRBV11-2 to TRBJ2-7; 9 positions match TRBD1. V gave up 5 bases and J gave up 2 bases; unmatched junction bases: 7. The CDR3 totals 15 residues. Germline V CDR1 and CDR2: SGHAT, FQNNGV. CDR3 amino acids: CASSRGQGIPYEQYF. DNA of the CDR3: TGTGCCAGCAGCAGGGGACAGGGAATTCCCTACGAGCAGTACTTC.

This chain joins TRBV28 and TRBJ1-2, with TRBD1 matching over 7 bases. J gave up 2 bases and V 4 bases, and 7 bases lay outside the gene matches. The V gene's germline CDR1 is MDHEN and CDR2 SYDVKM. The CDR3 loop spans 15 amino acids. The CDR3 protein is CASSSVTGPNYGYTF. CDR3 bases: TGTGCCAGCAGTTCCGTGACAGGGCCCAACTATGGCTACACCTTC.

The gene calls are TRBV11-3 and TRBJ2-7; 8 bases align to TRBD2. With 5 bases clipped from V and 6 bases from J, the junction kept 12 bases outside the gene matches. Per the germline V gene, CDR1 is SGHNT and CDR2 is YENEEA. The CDR3 consists of 15 residues. DNA for the CDR3: TGTGCCAGCAGCCCTACCCCAGCGGGAGAGGGCGAGCAGTACTTC. Residues: CASSPTPAGEGEQYF.

The chain is built from TRBV23-1 and TRBJ1-5, with 8 bases matching TRBD1. TRBV23-1 is designated an ORF whose function remains uncertain. V lost 0 bases, J lost 5 bases, and 9 bases stayed unmatched. The CDR3 spans 17 residues. The CDR3 spells CASSQSARDRGDQPQHF. In DNA form, the CDR3 reads TGCGCCAGCAGTCAATCGGCCCGAGACAGGGGAGATCAGCCCCAGCATTTT.

The chain joins TRBV14 to TRBJ2-3; D might be TRBD2 (5 bases). The CDR3 length is 15 residues. Looked up from germline, CDR1 is SGHDN and CDR2 is FVKESK. Trimming cost V 0 bases and J 1 base, with 8 bases left between them. The CDR3 reads CASSQDLEGTDTQYF. The CDR3 DNA reads as TGTGCCAGCAGCCAAGATTTGGAGGGCACAGATACGCAGTATTTT. Full variable domain (outside the CDR3, taken from reference TRBV14 and TRBJ2-3): EAGVTQFPSHSVIEKGQTVTLRCDPISGHDNLYWYRRVMGKEIKFLLHFVKESKQDESGMPNNRFLAERTGGTYSTLKVQPAELEDSGVYFCASSQDLEGTDTQYFGPGTRLTVL.

V and J are TRBV20-1 and TRBJ2-5; unclear D gene. There are 11 residues in the CDR3. Germline V gene data show CDR1 as DFQATT and CDR2 as SNEGSKA (reference sequence). V lost 6 bases to trimming and J lost 5 bases, with 10 bases between them. CDR3 amino acids: CSASPRETQYF. The CDR3 DNA reads TGCAGTGCCTCCCCGCGGGAGACCCAGTACTTC.

This clone was observed a handful of times. The rearrangement joins TRBV13 to TRBJ2-2; 8 nucleotides match TRBD1. J gave up 5 bases and V 8 bases, and 10 bases lay outside the gene matches. Germline-derived CDR1 and CDR2 are PRHDT and FYEKMQ (reference sequence). This CDR3 spans 15 amino acids. CDR3 in amino acids: CASLHQGAETGELFF. CDR3 bases: TGTGCCAGCCTACACCAGGGGGCGGAAACCGGGGAGCTGTTTTTT.

This sequence joins TRBV12-3 or TRBV12-4 and TRBJ2-1; D is possibly TRBD2 (6 bases). CDR3 length: 12 amino acids. Trimming shortened V by 1 base and J by 9 bases, and 7 bases separated the two germline ends. For the CDR3, the DNA is TGTGCCAGCAGTTTAGTACTAGCTGAGCAGTTCTTC. This codes for CASSLVLAEQFF.

This chain uses TRBV5-1 with TRBJ2-2, with 9 nucleotides matching TRBD1. The germline gives CDR1 SGHRS, CDR2 YFSETQ. CDR3 length: 15 residues. J was trimmed by 3 bases and V by 1 base; bases with no gene match: 1. The CDR3 DNA is TGCGCCAGCAGCTTGACAGGGGGCCACACCGGGGAGCTGTTTTTT. This translates into CASSLTGGHTGELFF.

This chain uses TRBV15 with TRBJ2-1; a possible D gene is TRBD2 (5 bases). The CDR3 runs to 15 residues. The V and J ends lost 1 base and 9 bases respectively, with 16 bases between them. Germline V gene data show CDR1 as LNHNV and CDR2 as YYDKDF (reference sequence). The CDR3 here is CATSRVTGTVTEQFF. CDR3 bases: TGTGCCACCAGCAGAGTAACGGGAACCGTAACTGAGCAGTTCTTC.

This clone was recorded only once. This chain joins TRBV7-2 and TRBJ2-5; TRBD2 aligns across 11 bases. The V gene end was trimmed by 5 bases and the J gene end by 3 bases; junction bases not matched to a gene: 14. The germline V gene encodes CDR1 SGHTA and CDR2 FQGNSA. The CDR3 extends over 18 amino acids. DNA for the CDR3: TGTGCCAGCAGCACTAGCGGGGGTGGTGGGACCAGGGAAGAGACCCAGTACTTC. Its translation is CASSTSGGGGTREETQYF.

CDR3 in DNA: TGTGCCAGCAGCTTAGATACGGGACTAGCGGAGAGCACAGATACGCAGTATTTT. Protein sequence: CASSLDTGLAESTDTQYF. This chain links TRBV11-2 with TRBJ2-3, with 11 bases lining up with TRBD2. Per the germline V gene, CDR1 is SGHAT and CDR2 is FQNNGV. With 0 bases clipped from V and 0 bases from J, the junction kept 5 bases outside the gene matches. This CDR3 has 18 amino acids.